Sequencing of this T cell receptor (beta chain) was carried out in a study of control samples from healthy donors and cancer patients. The repertoire was sequenced with immunoSEQ multiplex PCR; TCRdb's copy has only in-frame clones and lacks some. The sample lists 150,000 to 200,000 clones, about 94% occurring once. The CDR3 consists of 14 residues. J gave up 8 bases and V 6 bases, and 4 bases lay outside the gene matches. Per germline, CDR1 WSHSY and CDR2 SAAADI. What was sequenced was blood. The source is a woman aged 40 to 50 in good health. The V call is TRBV10-2, the J call TRBJ2-1; 13 bases map to TRBD2. Written as DNA, the CDR3 is TGCGCCAGCAGGAGGACTAGCGGGAGCTATGAGCAGTTCTTC. It codes for CASRRTSGSYEQFF.